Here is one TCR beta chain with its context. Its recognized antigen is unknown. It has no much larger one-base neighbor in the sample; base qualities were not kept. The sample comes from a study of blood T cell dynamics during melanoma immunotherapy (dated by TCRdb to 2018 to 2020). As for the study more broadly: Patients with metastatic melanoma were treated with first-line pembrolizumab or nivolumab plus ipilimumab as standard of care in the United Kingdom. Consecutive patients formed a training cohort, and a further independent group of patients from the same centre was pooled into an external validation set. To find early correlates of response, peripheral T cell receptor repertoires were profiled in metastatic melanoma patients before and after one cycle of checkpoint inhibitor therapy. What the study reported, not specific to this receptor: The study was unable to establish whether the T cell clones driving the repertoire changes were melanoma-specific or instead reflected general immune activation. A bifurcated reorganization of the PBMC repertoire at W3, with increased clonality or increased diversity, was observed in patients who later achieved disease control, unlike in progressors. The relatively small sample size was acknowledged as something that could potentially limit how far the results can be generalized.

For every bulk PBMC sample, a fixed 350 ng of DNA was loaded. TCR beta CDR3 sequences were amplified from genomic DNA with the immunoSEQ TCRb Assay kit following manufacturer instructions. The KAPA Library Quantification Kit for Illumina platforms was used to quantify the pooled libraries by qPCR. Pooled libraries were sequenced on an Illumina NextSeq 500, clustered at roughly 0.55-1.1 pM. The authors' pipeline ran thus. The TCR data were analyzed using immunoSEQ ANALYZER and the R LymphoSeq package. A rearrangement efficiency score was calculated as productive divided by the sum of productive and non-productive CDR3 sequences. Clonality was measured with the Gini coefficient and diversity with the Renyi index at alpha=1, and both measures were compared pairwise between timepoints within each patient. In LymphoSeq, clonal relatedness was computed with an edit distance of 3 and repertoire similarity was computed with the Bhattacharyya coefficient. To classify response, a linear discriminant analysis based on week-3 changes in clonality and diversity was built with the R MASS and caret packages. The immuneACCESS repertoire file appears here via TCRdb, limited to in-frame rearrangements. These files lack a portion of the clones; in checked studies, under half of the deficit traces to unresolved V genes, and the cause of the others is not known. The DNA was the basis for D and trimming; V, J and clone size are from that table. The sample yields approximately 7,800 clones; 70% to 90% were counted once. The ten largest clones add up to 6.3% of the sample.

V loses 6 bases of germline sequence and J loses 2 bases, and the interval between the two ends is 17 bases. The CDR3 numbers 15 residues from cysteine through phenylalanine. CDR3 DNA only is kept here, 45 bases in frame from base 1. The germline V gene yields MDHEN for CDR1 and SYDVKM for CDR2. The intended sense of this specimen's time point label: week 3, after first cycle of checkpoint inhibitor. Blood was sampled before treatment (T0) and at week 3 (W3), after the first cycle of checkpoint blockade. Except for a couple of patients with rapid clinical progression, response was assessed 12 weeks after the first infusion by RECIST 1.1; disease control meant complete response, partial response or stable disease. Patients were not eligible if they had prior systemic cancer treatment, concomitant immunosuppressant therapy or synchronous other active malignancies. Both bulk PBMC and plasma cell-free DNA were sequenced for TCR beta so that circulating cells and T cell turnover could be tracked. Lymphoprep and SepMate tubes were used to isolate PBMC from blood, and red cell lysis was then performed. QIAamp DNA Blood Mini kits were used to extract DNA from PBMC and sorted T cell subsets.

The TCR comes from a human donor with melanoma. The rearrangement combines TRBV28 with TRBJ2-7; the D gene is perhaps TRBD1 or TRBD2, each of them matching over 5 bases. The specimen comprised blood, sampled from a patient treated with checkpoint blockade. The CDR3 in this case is CASSRDPSTPYEQYF. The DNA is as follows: TGTGCCAGCAGCCGGGACCCATCAACCCCCTACGAGCAGTACTTC.